Listed below are T cell receptor beta chains from one sample, sequenced in a study of T cells in Graves' hyperthyroidism and ophthalmopathy. TCRdb reprocessed the multiplex PCR reads with MiXCR, giving one entry per CDR3 protein. Of roughly 720,000 distinct CDR3 sequences listed, 15% to 20% were seen once; the top ten hold roughly a sixth. The sequencing sample was made of blood. These receptors were collected from a man aged 50 to 60 with Graves' hyperthyroidism. Each CDR3 is given with its conserved first and last residue. A D gene is named only where the DNA matches it firmly. Some rows mark clone size as missing; the rest say once, few, many or name a class of expanded clone.

TRBJ2-3,TRBV7-2,many,-,CASSLFGQSTDTQYF,TGTGCCAGCAGCTTATTTGGACAGAGCACAGATACGCAGTATTTT
TRBJ2-3,TRBV2,many,TRBD2,CASRAGLAGTDTQYF,TGTGCCAGCAGAGCCGGACTAGCGGGGACAGATACGCAGTATTTT
TRBJ2-5,TRBV3-1,many,TRBD2,CASSQDGGGETQYF,TGTGCCAGCAGCCAAGACGGGGGGGGAGAGACCCAGTACTTC
TRBJ2-1,TRBV20-1,many,TRBD2,CSAKAGAAYNEQFF,TGCAGTGCTAAAGCGGGAGCTGCCTACAATGAGCAGTTCTTC
TRBJ2-2,TRBV28,many,TRBD1,CASSRQGWGGELFF,TGTGCCAGCAGCCGACAGGGATGGGGCGGGGAGCTGTTTTTT
TRBJ2-1,TRBV2,many,-,CASRDRTYNEQFF,TGTGCCAGCAGGGACCGGACCTACAATGAGCAGTTCTTC
TRBJ2-1,TRBV7-2,few,-,CASSLVVQASEQFF,TGTGCCAGCAGCTTAGTAGTCCAGGCCAGTGAGCAGTTCTTC
TRBJ2-7,TRBV29-1,-,-,CSGGLSSYEQYF,TGCAGCGGAGGACTTAGCTCCTACGAGCAGTACTTC
TRBJ2-1,TRBV20-1,-,-,CSAPRYNEQFF,TGCAGTGCTCCCCGCTACAATGAGCAGTTCTTC
TRBJ2-7,TRBV28,many,TRBD2,CASSSWTSGRQSYEQYF,TGTGCCAGCAGTTCCTGGACTAGCGGGAGGCAATCCTACGAGCAGTACTTC
TRBJ1-1,TRBV9,-,-,CAGSVGGGEAFF,TGTGCCGGCAGCGTAGGTGGGGGAGAAGCTTTCTTT
TRBJ2-1,TRBV7-3,-,-,CASSSDARNSYNEQFF,TGTGCCAGCAGCTCAGATGCTAGAAACTCCTACAATGAGCAGTTCTTC
TRBJ2-7,TRBV11-2,many,-,CASSLDRARGEQYF,TGTGCCAGCAGCCTAGACAGAGCGAGGGGCGAGCAGTACTTC
TRBJ1-4,TRBV5-1,few,TRBD1,CASSPSLGQALNEKLFF,TGCGCCAGCAGCCCATCTCTCGGACAGGCCCTAAATGAAAAACTGTTTTTT
TRBJ1-6,TRBV20-1,-,-,CSASPGTSRSYNSPLHF,TGCAGTGCCTCCCCCGGCACTAGCAGGTCCTATAATTCACCCCTCCACTTT
TRBJ1-2,TRBV28,many,-,CASSIETDPNYGYTF,TGTGCCAGCAGTATCGAGACGGACCCTAACTATGGCTACACCTTC
TRBJ2-1,TRBV27,-,-,CASSLPPGYEQFF,TGTGCCAGCAGTTTACCCCCAGGCTATGAGCAGTTCTTC
TRBJ2-1,TRBV6-5,few,-,CASSDILYNEQFF,TGTGCCAGCAGTGACATACTATACAATGAGCAGTTCTTC
TRBJ1-6,TRBV27,-,-,CASSNPGTPLHF,TGTGCCAGCAGTAACCCAGGGACACCCCTCCACTTT
TRBJ2-1,TRBV5-5,many,TRBD2,CASSLRPGGRASEQFF,TGTGCCAGCAGCCTCCGCCCCGGCGGGAGGGCCAGTGAGCAGTTCTTC
TRBJ1-1,TRBV20-1,many,-,CSARRLSPMNTEAFF,TGCAGTGCCCGCCGGTTAAGCCCGATGAACACTGAAGCTTTCTTT
TRBJ1-1,TRBV10-3,many,-,CAISGLFDTEAFF,TGTGCCATCAGTGGGTTGTTTGACACTGAAGCTTTCTTT
TRBJ1-1,TRBV27,-,TRBD1,CASSFRSGTANTEAFF,TGTGCCAGCAGTTTCCGTAGTGGGACAGCAAACACTGAAGCTTTCTTT
TRBJ2-1,TRBV10-2,many,-,CASSEPLYNEQFF,TGCGCCAGCAGTGAGCCCCTTTACAATGAGCAGTTCTTC
TRBJ1-1,TRBV10-3,few,TRBD1,CAISDPGQGRGTEAFF,TGTGCCATCAGTGACCCGGGACAGGGCCGAGGGACTGAAGCTTTCTTT
TRBJ2-3,TRBV14,many,-,CASSQGSDTQYF,TGTGCCAGCAGCCAAGGATCAGATACGCAGTATTTT
TRBJ2-1,TRBV5-4,few,-,CASSIDYYNEQFF,TGTGCCAGCAGCATCGACTACTACAATGAGCAGTTCTTC
TRBJ1-4,TRBV29-1,few,-,CSVVGQGSSLPNNEKLFF,TGCAGCGTTGTAGGGCAGGGGTCATCCCTACCCAATAATGAAAAACTGTTTTTT
TRBJ1-1,TRBV5-1,-,-,CARSLALLREAFF,TGCGCCAGAAGCTTGGCCCTCTTACGTGAAGCTTTCTTT
TRBJ1-1,TRBV6-1,few,-,CASSEGYRNTEAFF,TGTGCCAGCAGTGAAGGGTACAGGAACACTGAAGCTTTCTTT
TRBJ2-4,TRBV28,many,-,CASSPFSGSAKNIQYF,TGTGCCAGCAGTCCGTTCAGCGGGTCCGCCAAAAACATTCAGTACTTC
TRBJ2-1,TRBV11-2,many,TRBD2,CASSSGLAYRNEQFF,TGTGCCAGCAGCTCCGGACTAGCTTATCGCAATGAGCAGTTCTTC
TRBJ2-5,TRBV27,many,TRBD2,CASSEMGVAGGRETQYF,TGTGCCAGCAGTGAGATGGGGGTAGCGGGAGGTAGAGAGACCCAGTACTTC
TRBJ2-3,TRBV27,many,TRBD2,CASSLFSGRALPFVTDTQYF,TGTGCCAGCAGTTTATTTAGCGGGAGGGCCTTACCGTTTGTCACAGATACGCAGTATTTT
TRBJ2-7,TRBV29-1,many,-,CSVEVGYEQYF,TGCAGCGTTGAAGTGGGGTACGAGCAGTACTTC
TRBJ2-1,TRBV7-9,-,-,CASSLEASSGEQFF,TGTGCCAGCAGCTTAGAGGCCAGTTCGGGCGAGCAGTTCTTC
TRBJ2-1,TRBV30,-,-,CAWSSRLDYNEQFF,TGTGCCTGGAGTTCCCGACTAGACTACAATGAGCAGTTCTTC
TRBJ2-5,TRBV20-1,-,-,CSVRRGLPTQYF,TGCAGTGTCCGACGCGGACTACCGACCCAGTACTTC
TRBJ2-7,TRBV14,once,-,CASSQAGLGSAEQYF,TGTGCCAGCAGCCAAGCAGGGTTGGGCTCGGCCGAGCAGTACTTC
TRBJ1-5,TRBV6-1,-,-,CASRPQGHNQPQHF,TGTGCCAGCAGACCGCAGGGGCACAATCAGCCCCAGCATTTT
TRBJ2-4,TRBV27,many,-,CASSFEGPSPRAQYF,TGTGCCAGCAGTTTCGAGGGGCCCAGCCCTAGGGCTCAGTACTTC
TRBJ2-1,TRBV9,many,TRBD2,CASSPRLAGVSVEQFF,TGTGCCAGCAGCCCGCGACTAGCGGGAGTTAGTGTGGAGCAGTTCTTC
TRBJ1-5,TRBV6-6,-,TRBD1,CASSYTPTGRGQPQHF,TGTGCCAGCAGTTACACTCCGACAGGGAGAGGTCAGCCCCAGCATTTT
TRBJ2-5,TRBV12-3/TRBV12-4,many,TRBD1,CASSVDRGLETQYF,TGTGCCAGCAGTGTGGACAGGGGGCTCGAGACCCAGTACTTC
TRBJ1-5,TRBV5-4,few,TRBD1,CASSSGQQDQPQHF,TGTGCCAGCAGCTCGGGACAGCAGGATCAGCCCCAGCATTTT
TRBJ2-5,TRBV20-1,-,TRBD2,CSARSPGGVSSQYF,TGCAGTGCTAGATCCCCGGGGGGAGTGAGTTCTCAGTACTTC
TRBJ1-5,TRBV12-3/TRBV12-4,many,-,CASSLGWSNQPQHF,TGTGCCAGCAGTTTAGGATGGAGCAATCAGCCCCAGCATTTT
TRBJ1-1,TRBV5-5,many,TRBD1,CASSNDRGTEAFF,TGTGCCAGCAGTAATGACAGGGGCACTGAAGCTTTCTTT
TRBJ2-3,TRBV4-2,-,-,CASSQERFTDTQYF,TGTGCCAGCAGCCAAGAGCGATTCACAGATACGCAGTATTTT
TRBJ2-1,TRBV7-8,many,-,CASSLAGGLVYNEQFF,TGTGCCAGCAGCTTAGCTGGGGGACTTGTCTACAATGAGCAGTTCTTC
TRBJ1-5,TRBV6-5,many,-,CASQPGLDLSIGNQPQHF,TGTGCCAGCCAGCCGGGACTAGACCTCTCTATAGGAAATCAGCCCCAGCATTTT
TRBJ2-1,TRBV30,-,-,CAWSSDSNEQFF,TGTGCCTGGAGCTCTGACAGCAATGAGCAGTTCTTC
TRBJ1-1,TRBV6-1,many,-,CASSPLQGMNTEAFF,TGTGCCAGCAGTCCGTTGCAGGGAATGAACACTGAAGCTTTCTTT
TRBJ2-1,TRBV24-1,-,TRBD2,CATSDQTSGLYNEQFF,TGTGCCACCAGTGACCAGACTAGCGGGCTTTACAATGAGCAGTTCTTC
TRBJ2-3,TRBV28,many,-,CASSLYSSVPDTQYF,TGTGCCAGCAGTTTATATTCCAGCGTACCAGATACGCAGTATTTT
TRBJ2-3,TRBV20-1,many,-,CSVVRADTQYF,TGCAGCGTCGTTAGGGCCGATACGCAGTATTTT
TRBJ2-1,TRBV7-2,many,TRBD1,CASSYTGTGRNEQFF,TGTGCCAGCAGCTACACCGGGACAGGGAGGAATGAGCAGTTCTTC
TRBJ2-7,TRBV12-3/TRBV12-4,few,-,CASSFLGRTYEQYF,TGTGCCAGCAGTTTTTTGGGCAGAACCTACGAGCAGTACTTC
TRBJ2-7,TRBV6-1,-,TRBD1,CASRGQGLYEQYF,TGTGCCAGCAGGGGACAGGGCTTGTACGAGCAGTACTTC
TRBJ1-2,TRBV18,few,TRBD1,CASSEVRDSYGYTF,TGTGCCAGCTCAGAGGTCCGGGACAGCTATGGCTACACCTTC